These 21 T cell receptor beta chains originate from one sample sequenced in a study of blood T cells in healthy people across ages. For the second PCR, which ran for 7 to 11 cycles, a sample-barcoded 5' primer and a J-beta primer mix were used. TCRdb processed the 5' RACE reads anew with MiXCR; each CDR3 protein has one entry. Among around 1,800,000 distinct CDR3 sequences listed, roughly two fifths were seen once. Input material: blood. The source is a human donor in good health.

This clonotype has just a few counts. CDR3 sequence: CASSTIGEQYF. CDR3 DNA sequence: TGTGCCAGCTCGACCATCGGAGAGCAGTACTTC. V gene TRBV6-5 combines with J gene TRBJ2-7; D is uncertain. Looked up from germline, CDR1 is MNHEY and CDR2 is SVGAGI. V was clipped by 8 bases and J by 7 bases, with 12 bases between them. The CDR3 length is 11 residues.

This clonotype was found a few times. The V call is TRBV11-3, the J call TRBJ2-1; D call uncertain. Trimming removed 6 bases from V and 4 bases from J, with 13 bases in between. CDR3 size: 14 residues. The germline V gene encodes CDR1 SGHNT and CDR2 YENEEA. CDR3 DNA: TGTGCCAGCAGTGCGGCAACGGTTTACAATGAGCAGTTCTTC. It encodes CASSAATVYNEQFF.

CDR3 DNA: TGTGCCAGTAGTATAAGGGTTTCCTATGGCTACACCTTC. Amino acid sequence: CASSIRVSYGYTF. The chain carries TRBV19 and TRBJ1-2, with D uncertain. V lost 2 bases, J lost 4 bases, and 8 bases lay in between. The CDR3 contains 13 residues. The germline CDR1 and CDR2 sequences are LNHDA and SQIVND (reference sequence).

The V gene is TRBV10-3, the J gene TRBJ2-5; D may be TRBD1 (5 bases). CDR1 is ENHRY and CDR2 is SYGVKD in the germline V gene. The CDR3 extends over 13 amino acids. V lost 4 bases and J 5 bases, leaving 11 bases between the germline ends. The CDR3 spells CAISAGARETQYF. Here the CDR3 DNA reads TGTGCCATCAGTGCTGGGGCAAGGGAGACCCAGTACTTC.

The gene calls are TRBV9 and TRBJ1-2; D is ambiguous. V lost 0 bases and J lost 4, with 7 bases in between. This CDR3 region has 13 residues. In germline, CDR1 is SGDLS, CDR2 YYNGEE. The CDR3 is CASSVDTAYGYTF. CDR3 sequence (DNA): TGTGCCAGCAGCGTAGACACGGCCTATGGCTACACCTTC.

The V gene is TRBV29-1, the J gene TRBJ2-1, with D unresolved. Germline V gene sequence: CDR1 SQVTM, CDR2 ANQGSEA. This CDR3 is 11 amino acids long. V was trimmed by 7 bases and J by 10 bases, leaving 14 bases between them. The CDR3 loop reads CSADDIYEQFF. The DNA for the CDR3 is TGCAGCGCTGATGACATCTACGAGCAGTTCTTC.

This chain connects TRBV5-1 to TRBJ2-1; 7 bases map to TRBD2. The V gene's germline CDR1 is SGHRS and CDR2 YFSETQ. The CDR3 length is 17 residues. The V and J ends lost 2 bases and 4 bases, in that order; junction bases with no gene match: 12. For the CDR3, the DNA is TGCGCCAGCAGCTTTTTTGGGGGGGGTACGGGATACAATGAGCAGTTCTTC. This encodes CASSFFGGGTGYNEQFF.

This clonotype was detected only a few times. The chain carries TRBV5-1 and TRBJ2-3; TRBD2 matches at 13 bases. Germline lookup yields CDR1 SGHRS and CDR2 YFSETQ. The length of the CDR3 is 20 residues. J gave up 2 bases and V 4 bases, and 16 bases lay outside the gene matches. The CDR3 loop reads CASSRWTSGGSEITTDTQYF. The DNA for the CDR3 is TGCGCCAGCAGCCGATGGACTAGCGGGGGATCCGAAATTACCACAGATACGCAGTATTTT.

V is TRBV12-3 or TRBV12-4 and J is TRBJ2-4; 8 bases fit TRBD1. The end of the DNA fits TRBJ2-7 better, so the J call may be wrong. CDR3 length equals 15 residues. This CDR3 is CASSLGTGYRHEQYF. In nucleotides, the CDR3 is TGTGCCAGCAGTTTAGGGACAGGGTACAGACACGAGCAGTACTTC.

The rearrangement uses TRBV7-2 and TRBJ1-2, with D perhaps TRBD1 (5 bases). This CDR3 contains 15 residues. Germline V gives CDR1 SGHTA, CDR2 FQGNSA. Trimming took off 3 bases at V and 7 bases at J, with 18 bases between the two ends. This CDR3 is CASSLEGSLGGGYTF. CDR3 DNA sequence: TGTGCCAGCAGCTTGGAGGGGTCCCTTGGGGGTGGCTACACCTTC.

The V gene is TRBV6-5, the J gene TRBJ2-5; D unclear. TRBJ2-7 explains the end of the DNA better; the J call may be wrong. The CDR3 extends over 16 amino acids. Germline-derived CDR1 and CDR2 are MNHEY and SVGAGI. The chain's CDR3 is CASSLDAASPFYEQYF. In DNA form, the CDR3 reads TGTGCCAGCAGCTTGGACGCGGCTTCCCCTTTCTACGAGCAGTACTTC.

The CDR3 sequence is CSATSSGGAGGDIQYF. The CDR3 nucleotides read TGCAGTGCTACGTCTAGCGGGGGGGCCGGTGGGGACATTCAGTACTTC. This chain uses TRBV20-1 with TRBJ2-4; 12 nucleotides line up with TRBD2. V gave up 4 bases and J gave up 8 bases; unmatched junction bases: 12. The CDR3 consists of 16 residues. Germline V gives CDR1 DFQATT, CDR2 SNEGSKA (reference sequence).

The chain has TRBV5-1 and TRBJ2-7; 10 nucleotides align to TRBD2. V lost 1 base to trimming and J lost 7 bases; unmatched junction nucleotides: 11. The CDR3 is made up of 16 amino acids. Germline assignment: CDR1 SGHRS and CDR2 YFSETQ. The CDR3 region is CASSLSSGGAIREQYF. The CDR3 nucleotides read TGCGCCAGCAGCTTGTCCAGCGGGGGGGCCATTAGGGAGCAGTACTTC.

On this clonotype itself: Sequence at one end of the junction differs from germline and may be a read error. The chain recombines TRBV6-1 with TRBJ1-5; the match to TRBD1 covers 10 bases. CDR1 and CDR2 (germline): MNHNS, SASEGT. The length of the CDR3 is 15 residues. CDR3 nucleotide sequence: TGTGCCAGTAGTGAATTAAAGGACAGGGGGGCAGCCCAGCATTTT. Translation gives CASSELKDRGAAQHF.

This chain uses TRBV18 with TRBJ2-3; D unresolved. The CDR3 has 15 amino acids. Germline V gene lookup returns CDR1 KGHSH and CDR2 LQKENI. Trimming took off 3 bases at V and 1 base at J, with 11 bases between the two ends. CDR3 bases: TGTGCCAGCTCACCGATTAGCCAAGGCACAGATACGCAGTATTTT. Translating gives CASSPISQGTDTQYF.

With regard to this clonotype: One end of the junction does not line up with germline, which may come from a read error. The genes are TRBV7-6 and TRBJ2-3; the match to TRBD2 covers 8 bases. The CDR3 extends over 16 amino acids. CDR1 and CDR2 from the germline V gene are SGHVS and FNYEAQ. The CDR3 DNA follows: TGTGCCAGCAGCTCCCTAGCGCGGGGGGAGTCAGATACGCGGTATTTT. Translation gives CASSSLARGESDTRYF.

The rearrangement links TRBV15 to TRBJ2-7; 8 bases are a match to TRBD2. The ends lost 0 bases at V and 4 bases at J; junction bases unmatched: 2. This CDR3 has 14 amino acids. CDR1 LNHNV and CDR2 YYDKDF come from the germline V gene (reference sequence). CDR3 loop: CATSRDAGGYEQYF. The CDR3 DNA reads TGTGCCACCAGCAGAGACGCGGGGGGATACGAGCAGTACTTC.

CDR3 DNA sequence: TGTGCCAGCAGTTTCCTGGGCGTAAGTGAAAAACTGTTTTTT. Translation gives CASSFLGVSEKLFF. V is TRBV12-3 or TRBV12-4 and J is TRBJ1-4; no reliable D call. V was clipped by 3 bases and J by 7 bases, with 12 bases between them. The CDR3 contains 14 residues.

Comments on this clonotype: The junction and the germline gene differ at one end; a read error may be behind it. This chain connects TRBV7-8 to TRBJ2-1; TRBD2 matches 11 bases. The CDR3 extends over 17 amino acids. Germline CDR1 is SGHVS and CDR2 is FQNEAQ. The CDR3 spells CASSWKLAGANYNEQFF. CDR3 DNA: TGTGCTAGCAGCTGGAAACTAGCGGGGGCAAACTACAATGAGCAGTTCTTC.

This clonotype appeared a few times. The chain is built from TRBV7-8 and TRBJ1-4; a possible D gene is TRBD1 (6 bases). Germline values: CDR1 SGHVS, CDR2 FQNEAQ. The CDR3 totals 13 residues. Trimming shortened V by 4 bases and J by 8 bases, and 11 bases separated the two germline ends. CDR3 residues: CASSWGLWEKLFF. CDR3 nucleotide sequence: TGTGCCAGCAGCTGGGGGCTATGGGAAAAACTGTTTTTT.

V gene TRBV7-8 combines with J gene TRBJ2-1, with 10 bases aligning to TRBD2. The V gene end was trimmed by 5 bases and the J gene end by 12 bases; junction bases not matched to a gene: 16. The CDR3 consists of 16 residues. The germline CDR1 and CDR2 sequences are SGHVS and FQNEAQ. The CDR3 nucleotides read TGTGCCAGCAGCGCGACACCTAGCGGGGGAAGGCATGGGCAGTTCTTC. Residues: CASSATPSGGRHGQFF.